This T cell receptor beta chain was sequenced for a study of T cell changes during pregnancy in multiple sclerosis. This clone was counted a few times. Profiled with immunoSEQ multiplex PCR; TCRdb holds only in-frame clones, not every one. This table has about 69,000 clones, approximately 91% appearing once. The input for sequencing was peripheral blood, taken in the third trimester of pregnancy. The source is a female donor with multiple sclerosis, enrolled in a pregnancy study.

The CDR3 sequence: CASRPTGNTEAFF. The CDR3 DNA follows: TGTGCCAGCAGGCCCACAGGGAACACTGAAGCTTTCTTT. This sequence joins TRBV28 and TRBJ1-1, with D tentatively TRBD1 (5 bases). V was shortened by 6 bases and J by 1 base, with 9 bases between the two germline ends. The CDR3 extends over 13 amino acids. Germline V gene sequence: CDR1 MDHEN, CDR2 SYDVKM. Using reference TRBV28 and TRBJ1-1 for the parts outside the CDR3, the full variable domain is DVKVTQSSRYLVKRTGEKVFLECVQDMDHENMFWYRQDPGLGLRLIYFSYDVKMKEKGDIPEGYSVSREKKERFSLILESASTNQTSMYLCASRPTGNTEAFFGQGTRLTVV.